This T cell receptor (beta chain) stems from a study of cytomegalovirus exposure and HLA in healthy donors. This CDR3 comprises 15 residues. Looked up from germline, CDR1 is LNHDA and CDR2 is SQIVND (reference sequence). Trimming cost V 5 bases and J 4 bases, with 17 bases left between them. This PCR relied on a set of 60 Vbeta primers and 13 Jbeta primers. The method was immunoSEQ multiplex PCR; TCRdb's version includes in-frame clones alone and lacks a portion of them. The profile shows hundreds of thousands of clones, around 83% of them singletons. A remark on this clone: The target antigen is unknown.

Study conclusions and caveats: The dataset shows that most TCR sequences were rare, while some public TCRs occurred in many donors. The records held CMV serostatus as the only immune exposure information. Follow-up analysis later connected one missense variant in DCLRE1C with trimming of TCR beta V- and J-genes.

This TCR was recovered from a girl aged 2-10 years in good health and CMV-seronegative. This chain connects TRBV19 to TRBJ2-5; maybe TRBD1 (6 bases). What was sequenced was PBMCs. The CDR3 DNA is TGTGCCAGTAGTTTCCAGGGGACGACCCTAGAGACCCAGTACTTC. Translation gives CASSFQGTTLETQYF.